These 26 T cell receptor beta chains were all obtained from the same sample, sequenced in a study of T-cell reconstitution after alpha-beta-depleted transplantation in children. Unique molecular identifiers were used to barcode this TCRbeta library. MiXCR, run by TCRdb on the PCR reads, gives a single entry per CDR3 protein. The sample holds 100,000 or so distinct CDR3 sequences, about 25% seen once. Material: PBMCs, obtained before TCRalphabeta/CD19-depleted stem cell transplant. The receptor source for this set is a boy between 2 and 10 years old with acute lymphoblastic leukemia, due to receive a stem cell transplant.

The V call is TRBV20-1, the J call TRBJ2-7; the match to TRBD1 covers 9 bases. The junction had 5 bases not matched to a gene; V was cut back by 4 bases and J by 4 bases. Germline CDR1 DFQATT, CDR2 SNEGSKA (reference sequence). The CDR3 extends over 13 amino acids. The CDR3, as DNA: TGCAGTGCTAAGGGGGACAGGGAGTACGAGCAGTACTTC. Encoded protein: CSAKGDREYEQYF.

Only a few counts were recorded for this clonotype. This chain uses TRBV7-8 with TRBJ2-5; the match to TRBD2 covers 8 bases. Germline V gives CDR1 SGHVS, CDR2 FQNEAQ. This CDR3 region has 15 residues. With 4 bases clipped from V and 7 bases from J, the junction kept 11 bases outside the gene matches. CDR3: CASSYTSGGAGTQYF. For the CDR3, the DNA is TGTGCCAGCAGCTACACTAGCGGAGGGGCGGGGACCCAGTACTTC.

This clonotype was seen only a few times. The chain joins TRBV6-2 or TRBV6-3 to TRBJ2-7, with D unclear. The CDR3 sequence is 13 residues long. The germline CDR1 and CDR2 sequences are MNHEY and SVGEGT. Trimming took 2 bases from V and 3 from J, leaving 8 bases between them. CDR3 sequence: CASSYRVFYEQYF. The CDR3 DNA is TGTGCCAGCAGTTACCGGGTTTTCTACGAGCAGTACTTC.

The chain is built from TRBV3-1 and TRBJ2-7, with D perhaps TRBD2 (6 bases). Trimming pared 4 bases from V and 2 bases from J, leaving 12 bases between. The germline CDR1 and CDR2 sequences are LGHDT and YNNKEL (reference sequence). This CDR3 spans 14 amino acids. The CDR3 protein is CASSPMGLPYEQYF. CDR3 bases: TGTGCCAGCAGCCCTATGGGACTTCCCTACGAGCAGTACTTC.

This chain uses TRBV21-1 with TRBJ2-7; the table calls TRBD1, which could not be checked here. TRBV21-1 is a listed pseudogene. This CDR3 region has 17 residues. The CDR3, as DNA: TGTGCCAGCAGCCGCCGGCCGGGGATCCTGATCGTCCACGAGCAGTACTTC. It specifies CASSRRPGILIVHEQYF.

V and J are TRBV11-2 and TRBJ2-3; D might be TRBD2 (5 bases). The CDR3 has 14 amino acids. Trimming cost V 0 bases and J 5 bases, with 9 bases left between them. Germline V gives CDR1 SGHAT, CDR2 FQNNGV. The CDR3 is CASSLERTGDTQYF. For the CDR3, the DNA is TGTGCCAGCAGCTTAGAGAGGACTGGAGATACGCAGTATTTT.

This clonotype occurred many times. This chain links TRBV28 with TRBJ2-2, with 11 bases identical to TRBD2. V shed 5 bases and J 5 bases; nucleotides not matched to a gene: 4. The germline V gene encodes CDR1 MDHEN and CDR2 SYDVKM. CDR3 length: 15 residues. CDR3 protein: CASSIRTSGTGELFF. CDR3 nucleotides: TGTGCCAGCAGTATAAGGACTAGCGGGACCGGGGAGCTGTTTTTT.

As for this clonotype: The junction and the germline gene differ at one end; a read error may be behind it. The chain carries TRBV2 and TRBJ2-3; D is ambiguous. Germline V lookup: CDR1 SNHLY, CDR2 FYNNEI. The CDR3 totals 11 residues. The CDR3 sequence is CASSAADTQYF. The CDR3 nucleotides read TGCGCCAGCTCCGCCGCAGATACGCAGTATTTT.

With respect to this clonotype: One end of the junction varies from germline; a read error may be responsible. The V and J genes are TRBV20-1 and TRBJ2-2; D is perhaps TRBD2 (5 bases). Germline loops: CDR1 DFQATT, CDR2 SNEGSKA (reference sequence). This CDR3 has 14 residues. The CDR3 DNA is TGCAGTGCTAGCGCACTAGTTAGCACCGGGGAGCTGTCTTTT. Translated, it gives CSASALVSTGELSF.

This clonotype was found many times. V gene TRBV2 combines with J gene TRBJ2-7; D is unclear. The length of the CDR3 is 12 residues. From germline, CDR1 is SNHLY and CDR2 FYNNEI. V lost 7 bases and J 4 bases, leaving 11 bases between the germline ends. CDR3 sequence (DNA): TGTGCCAGCACCGAAGATAGATACGAGCAGTACTTC. It encodes CASTEDRYEQYF.

The CDR3 bases are TGCGCCAGCAGCCAAGATGTAACAGGGGGGTTGGCAGATACGCAGTATTTT. Its protein is CASSQDVTGGLADTQYF. This sequence joins TRBV4-3 and TRBJ2-3; TRBD1 matches at 8 bases. This CDR3 contains 17 residues. Germline V gene sequence: CDR1 LGHNA, CDR2 YSLEER. V was pared by 0 bases and J by 4 bases, with 9 bases of the junction left unmatched.

The J gene is TRBJ2-7, the V gene TRBV28; D is possibly TRBD1 (6 bases). CDR3 length equals 15 residues. Germline V gives CDR1 MDHEN, CDR2 SYDVKM. Deletions cut 5 bases from V and 0 bases from J, with 14 bases between. CDR3 DNA sequence: TGTGCCAGCAGTGGCTGGACAGAGACCTCCTACGAGCAGTACTTC. This gives the protein CASSGWTETSYEQYF.

This clonotype was seen many times. The chain recombines TRBV20-1 with TRBJ1-1; 9 bases agree with TRBD1. The V and J ends lost 2 bases and 4 bases, in that order; junction bases with no gene match: 2. The CDR3 spans 13 residues. Germline loops: CDR1 DFQATT, CDR2 SNEGSKA (reference sequence). The CDR3: CSARKTGGTEAFF. The DNA for the CDR3 is TGCAGTGCTAGAAAGACAGGGGGCACTGAAGCTTTCTTT.

This chain uses TRBV18 with TRBJ2-1; a possible D gene is TRBD1 (5 bases). With 3 bases removed from V and 4 bases from J, the gap between germline ends came to 13 bases. The germline V gene encodes CDR1 KGHSH and CDR2 LQKENI. The CDR3 has 15 residues. CDR3 nucleotide sequence: TGTGCCAGCTCACCGACAGCAGGGTCATACAATGAGCAGTTCTTC. Translating it yields CASSPTAGSYNEQFF.

A note on this clonotype: A clone one base away is much larger, so this may be a read error. This chain uses TRBV5-1 with TRBJ1-2, with D perhaps TRBD1 (5 bases). CDR1 SGHRS and CDR2 YFSETQ come from the germline V gene. There are 13 residues in the CDR3. The CDR3, as DNA: TGCGCCAGCGGTCCAGGGAATACAGATGGCGACACCTTC. Residues: CASGPGNTDGDTF.

This chain joins TRBV29-1 and TRBJ1-1, with D uncertain. Trimming left V 0 bases short and J 11 bases short, with 10 bases between. The germline gives CDR1 SQVTM, CDR2 ANQGSEA. The CDR3 is 11 amino acids. The CDR3 protein is CSVEDWGGAFF. Written as DNA, the CDR3 is TGCAGCGTTGAAGATTGGGGAGGGGCTTTCTTT.

This rearrangement joins TRBV7-8 to TRBJ2-5, with D possibly TRBD1 on 6 matching bases. The V end was cut by 4 bases, the J end by 5 bases, with 20 bases between. Germline lookup yields CDR1 SGHVS and CDR2 FQNEAQ. This CDR3 is built from 16 residues. The CDR3 DNA reads as TGTGCCAGCAGCTCGGACCGGACCTCAGGGGCGGAGACCCAGTACTTC. The encoded protein is CASSSDRTSGAETQYF.

This chain links TRBV5-1 with TRBJ1-1; D is unresolved. V lost 0 bases and J lost 2, with 8 bases in between. This CDR3 comprises 14 residues. Germline-derived CDR1 and CDR2 are SGHRS and YFSETQ. The CDR3 is CASSLGHRNTEAFF. The CDR3 nucleotides read TGCGCCAGCAGCTTGGGACACCGAAACACTGAAGCTTTCTTT.

The chain uses TRBV20-1 and TRBJ2-5; TRBD1 matches 9 bases. The J segment lost 9 bases and the V segment lost 5 bases, leaving 13 bases of the junction unmatched. CDR3 size: 14 residues. CDR1 DFQATT and CDR2 SNEGSKA come from the germline V gene (reference sequence). The CDR3 DNA sequence: TGCAGTGCTGGCCCGGGGACAGGGCTACTGCCCCAGTACTTC. Protein sequence: CSAGPGTGLLPQYF.

CDR3 nucleotides: TGTGCCAGCAGTTTGGGAGGACTAGCGGAATGGGCTGAGCAGTTCTTC. Residues: CASSLGGLAEWAEQFF. The V and J genes are TRBV12-3 or TRBV12-4 and TRBJ2-1, with 10 nucleotides matching TRBD2. V gave up 3 bases and J gave up 9 bases; unmatched junction bases: 11. CDR3 length: 16 amino acids.

This rearrangement joins TRBV20-1 to TRBJ2-1, with D perhaps matching TRBD2 (6 bases). Germline V gene lookup returns CDR1 DFQATT and CDR2 SNEGSKA (reference sequence). There are 15 residues in the CDR3. V was clipped by 6 bases and J by 0 bases, with 15 bases between them. The CDR3: CSAPSVRGSYNEQFF. CDR3 nucleotides: TGCAGTGCCCCTAGCGTCCGTGGCTCCTACAATGAGCAGTTCTTC.

This chain joins TRBV3-1 and TRBJ2-1; D is perhaps TRBD2 (5 bases). The CDR3 runs 14 residues. CDR1 and CDR2 (germline): LGHDT, YNNKEL (reference sequence). V was shortened by 6 bases and J by 4 bases, with 13 bases between the two germline ends. The CDR3 nucleotides are TGTGCCAGCAGTCGAGCGGCCCTATACAATGAGCAGTTCTTC. Amino acids: CASSRAALYNEQFF.

This chain joins TRBV5-6 and TRBJ2-1; D uncertain. CDR1 and CDR2 from the germline V gene are SGHDT and YYEEEE. The ends were cut back, 2 bases at V and 6 bases at J, with 12 bases in the middle. The CDR3 covers 14 residues. CDR3 region: CASSFWKIGNEQFF. As DNA, the CDR3 is TGTGCCAGCAGCTTCTGGAAAATAGGCAATGAGCAGTTCTTC.

This clonotype came up a few times. V gene TRBV9 combines with J gene TRBJ2-3, with 9 nucleotides matching TRBD2. The CDR3 has 15 amino acids. The germline gives CDR1 SGDLS, CDR2 YYNGEE. With 4 bases clipped from V and 1 base from J, the junction kept 4 bases outside the gene matches. CDR3 amino acids: CASSPRLAGTDTQYF. The CDR3 nucleotides read TGTGCCAGCAGCCCCCGACTAGCGGGCACAGATACGCAGTATTTT.

The chain links TRBV7-2 to TRBJ1-5; 10 nucleotides align to TRBD1. The CDR3 length is 17 residues. V lost 6 bases and J lost 5; bases outside the gene matches: 13. The germline V gene encodes CDR1 SGHTA and CDR2 FQGNSA. Written as DNA, the CDR3 is TGTGCCAGCAGTCTTCGACCCGGGACAGGGGCCCATCAGCCCCAGCATTTT. As protein: CASSLRPGTGAHQPQHF.

This clonotype was observed a single time. J is TRBJ2-7 and V is TRBV1; TRBD1, the table's D call, was not compared with the DNA. TRBV1 is shown as a pseudogene. The CDR3 extends over 16 amino acids. CDR3 DNA sequence: TGCACCAGCAGCCCTGCTCGGGCCAGGGTCAACCTCAGGCAGTACTTC. Translated: CTSSPARARVNLRQYF.